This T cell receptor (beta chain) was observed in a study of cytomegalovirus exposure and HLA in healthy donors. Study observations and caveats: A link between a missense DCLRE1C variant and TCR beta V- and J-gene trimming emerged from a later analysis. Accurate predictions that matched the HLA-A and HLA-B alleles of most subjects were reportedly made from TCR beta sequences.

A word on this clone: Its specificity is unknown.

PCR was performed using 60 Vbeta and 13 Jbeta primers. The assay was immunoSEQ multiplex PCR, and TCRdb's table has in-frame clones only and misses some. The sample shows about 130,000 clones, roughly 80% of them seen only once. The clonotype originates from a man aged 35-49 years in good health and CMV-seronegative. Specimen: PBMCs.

The CDR3 region is CASSKQGAGQPQHF. CDR3 bases: TGTGCCAGCAGCAAACAGGGGGCTGGGCAGCCCCAGCATTTT. The V gene is TRBV7-2, the J gene TRBJ1-5; 9 nucleotides match TRBD1. J was trimmed by 7 bases and V by 5 bases; bases with no gene match: 6. CDR1 SGHTA and CDR2 FQGNSA come from the germline V gene. This CDR3 is built from 14 residues.